This passage covers 13 T cell receptor beta chains from one sample sequenced in a study of blood T cell repertoires in COVID-19. Repertoires were generated with immunoSEQ multiplex PCR, while TCRdb's copy carries only in-frame clones and drops some. The data contain a few hundred thousand clones, about nine tenths of them seen just once; the ten biggest clones take up less than 0.95%. What was sequenced was peripheral blood. The source is a woman aged 40 to 49 who had recovered from COVID-19.

This clone was observed a handful of times. The chain joins TRBV6-5 to TRBJ2-4, with a weak D call TRBD1 (5 bases). Trimming cost V 3 bases and J 3 bases, with 12 bases left between them. Germline CDR1 reads MNHEY; CDR2 reads SVGAGI. This CDR3 is built from 15 residues. The CDR3 sequence: CASSYTAGYKNIQYF. The DNA for the CDR3 is TGTGCCAGCAGTTATACAGCAGGGTACAAAAACATTCAGTACTTC.

The chain links TRBV5-4 to TRBJ2-1; TRBD1 matches at 7 bases. The CDR3 is made up of 14 amino acids. V shed 1 base, J shed 8 bases, and the junction held 6 bases outside the gene matches. The V gene's germline CDR1 is SGHNT and CDR2 YYREEE (reference sequence). CDR3 nucleotides: TGTGCCAGCAGCTTGAAGGGGGCGGGCGATGAGCAGTTCTTC. Protein product: CASSLKGAGDEQFF.

For the CDR3, the DNA is TGTGCCATCAGCCTGTTTAGCGGGAGCGATGAGCAGTTCTTC. Translation: CAISLFSGSDEQFF. V usage is TRBV10-3 and J usage is TRBJ2-1, with 9 bases that match TRBD2. This CDR3 contains 14 residues. Germline CDR1 and CDR2: ENHRY and SYGVKD. V trimming: 6 bases; J trimming: 8 bases; junction bases outside the gene matches: 8.

The CDR3 reads CSVNRGGATNEKLFF. The CDR3 DNA sequence: TGCAGCGTAAATAGGGGTGGAGCAACTAATGAAAAACTGTTTTTT. The gene calls are TRBV29-1 and TRBJ1-4; a possible D gene is TRBD1 (5 bases). The V gene lost 6 bases and the J gene lost 0 bases, with 14 bases spanning the gap. Germline V CDR1 and CDR2: SQVTM, ANQGSEA. The CDR3 extends over 15 amino acids.

This clone was counted once. V usage is TRBV23-1 and J usage is TRBJ1-3; D uncertain. TRBV23-1 is an ORF, and what it does is uncertain. Trimming pared 4 bases from V and 4 bases from J, leaving 17 bases between. This CDR3 spans 16 amino acids. CDR3: CASSLLLGSSGNTIYF. The CDR3 nucleotides are TGCGCCAGCAGTCTCCTCCTGGGGAGCAGCGGAAACACCATATATTTT.

The V call is TRBV19, the J call TRBJ1-4; perhaps TRBD1 as D (6 bases). The germline gives CDR1 LNHDA, CDR2 SQIVND (reference sequence). The CDR3 contains 16 residues. With 5 bases removed from V and 8 bases from J, the gap between germline ends came to 21 bases. This CDR3 reads CASSPEPGHTGEKLFF. The CDR3 DNA reads TGTGCCAGTAGTCCCGAACCGGGACACACAGGGGAAAAACTGTTTTTT.

V and J are TRBV9 and TRBJ2-2, with TRBD2 matching 8 bases. This CDR3 has 16 amino acids. The trim removed 0 bases at V and 5 bases at J, leaving 6 bases unmatched. Germline lookup yields CDR1 SGDLS and CDR2 YYNGEE. For the CDR3, the DNA is TGTGCCAGCAGCGTAGCGGCGGGACTAGTAACCGGGGAGCTGTTTTTT. It encodes CASSVAAGLVTGELFF.

This clone has just one count. The chain uses TRBV2 and TRBJ2-7; a weak D match, TRBD1 (5 bases). V gave up 3 bases and J gave up 0 bases, with 9 bases separating them. The CDR3 has 14 amino acids. The V gene's germline CDR1 is SNHLY and CDR2 FYNNEI. For the CDR3, the DNA is TGTGCCAGCAGTGAGGAACAGGACTCCTACGAGCAGTACTTC. Translation: CASSEEQDSYEQYF.

This clone was counted a few times. The V and J genes are TRBV3-1 (or the pseudogene TRBV3-2) and TRBJ2-1; TRBD2 matches 11 bases. V lost 5 bases to trimming and J lost 1 base; unmatched junction nucleotides: 4. The germline gives CDR1 LGHDT, CDR2 YNNKEL (reference sequence). The length of the CDR3 is 16 residues. The CDR3 here is CASSGTSGQSYNEQFF. The CDR3 region has the DNA TGTGCCAGCAGCGGGACTAGCGGCCAATCCTACAATGAGCAGTTCTTC.

This clone was recorded once. This chain connects TRBV9 to TRBJ2-7; D uncertain. Germline values: CDR1 SGDLS, CDR2 YYNGEE. V dropped 0 bases and J dropped 0 bases, with 7 bases sitting between them. CDR3 length equals 14 residues. The CDR3 protein is CASSVGVASYEQYF. In DNA, the CDR3 is TGTGCCAGCAGCGTAGGAGTTGCCTCCTACGAGCAGTACTTC.

The chain links TRBV7-9 to TRBJ1-6; 7 bases map to TRBD1. The J segment lost 10 bases and the V segment lost 2 bases, leaving 2 bases of the junction unmatched. This CDR3 spans 13 amino acids. The germline gives CDR1 SEHNR, CDR2 FQNEAQ (reference sequence). The CDR3 DNA is TGTGCCAGCAGCTTAAGGGACAGATCACCCCTCCACTTT. It is translated as CASSLRDRSPLHF.

V gene TRBV5-1 combines with J gene TRBJ1-2; 10 bases are shared with TRBD1. The junction had 3 bases not matched to a gene; V was cut back by 4 bases and J by 6 bases. Germline CDR1 is SGHRS and CDR2 is YFSETQ. The CDR3 runs 13 residues. The CDR3 region is CASSHGTGDGYTF. DNA of the CDR3: TGCGCCAGCAGCCATGGGACAGGGGATGGCTACACCTTC.

The chain employs TRBV18 and TRBJ2-2, with TRBD1 matching 9 bases. The length of the CDR3 is 14 residues. J was trimmed by 6 bases and V by 8 bases; bases with no gene match: 7. Germline-derived CDR1 and CDR2 are KGHSH and LQKENI. The CDR3 loop is CASRGQGGSGELFF. The CDR3 DNA follows: TGTGCCAGCCGGGGACAGGGTGGCTCCGGGGAGCTGTTTTTT.